These 28 T cell receptor beta chains share one sample of origin, sequenced in a study of shared clonotypes between healthy human individuals. Repertoires were generated with immunoSEQ multiplex PCR, while TCRdb's copy carries only in-frame clones and drops some. Here the sample spans 600,000 to 750,000 clones, about two thirds being singletons. The sequencing input was memory CD4+ T cells sorted from blood. The subset: CD45RA-negative fraction. These receptors all stem from a woman aged 30 to 39 in good health.

The rearrangement uses TRBV4-1 and TRBJ2-5; 10 nucleotides align to TRBD2. The last part of the DNA fits TRBJ2-7 better; the J call may be wrong. Germline loops: CDR1 MGHRA, CDR2 YSYEKL. CDR3 size: 14 residues. CDR3 DNA sequence: TGCGCCAGCAGCCAACTAGCGGGAGTGGGCGAGCAGTACTTC. Translation gives CASSQLAGVGEQYF.

There are a few counts of this clone. Other DNA variants within this sample encode the same CDR3. This rearrangement joins TRBV15 to TRBJ2-7, with TRBD1 identical over 7 bases. The CDR3 loop spans 15 amino acids. In germline, CDR1 is LNHNV, CDR2 YYDKDF (reference sequence). With 3 bases clipped from V and 2 bases from J, the junction kept 7 bases outside the gene matches. For the CDR3, the DNA is TGTGCCACCAGCAGGGGCGGGCAGGGGGCCTACGAGCAGTACTTC. Amino acids: CATSRGGQGAYEQYF.

The rearrangement joins TRBV1 to TRBJ2-2; the listed D gene, TRBD2, was not tested against the DNA. TRBV1 is a recognized pseudogene. The CDR3 has 16 residues. This CDR3 is CTSSQEARGDTGELFF. DNA for the CDR3: TGCACCAGCAGCCAAGAGGCTCGGGGGGACACCGGGGAGCTGTTTTTT.

The gene calls are TRBV6-1 and TRBJ1-1; D is ambiguous. This CDR3 spans 14 amino acids. Between the trimmed V and J ends, which lost 8 bases and 1 base, there was a span of 14 bases. In germline, CDR1 is MNHNS, CDR2 SASEGT. The CDR3 is CASCSRGRNTEAFF. The CDR3 region has the DNA TGTGCCAGCTGTTCTCGTGGTAGGAACACTGAAGCTTTCTTT.

The genes are TRBV4-1 and TRBJ1-4, with D perhaps TRBD1 (5 bases). Trimming took off 0 bases at V and 7 bases at J, with 15 bases between the two ends. Germline-derived CDR1 and CDR2 are MGHRA and YSYEKL. CDR3 length: 16 amino acids. The CDR3 DNA follows: TGCGCCAGCAGCCAAGATTTTCGGGGGAATGGTGAAAAACTGTTTTTT. Translation: CASSQDFRGNGEKLFF.

This clone was counted a few times. The chain employs TRBV28 and TRBJ2-7, with D possibly TRBD2 on 6 matching bases. The germline V gene has CDR1 MDHEN and CDR2 SYDVKM. V was pared by 5 bases and J by 8 bases, with 40 bases between. This CDR3 comprises 21 residues. CDR3 DNA sequence: TGTGCCAGCAGTGGCTCGAAGCCGTTAATGGGGTCTACCCGCTATCGGGGGAAGCAGTACTTC. Its protein product is CASSGSKPLMGSTRYRGKQYF.

This clone was counted at least ten times. Other nucleotide sequences in the sample specify the same CDR3. This chain connects TRBV5-1 to TRBJ2-1; 9 nucleotides match TRBD2. The CDR3 extends over 15 amino acids. Per the germline V gene, CDR1 is SGHRS and CDR2 is YFSETQ. V was clipped by 0 bases and J by 7 bases; unmatched bases: 5. CDR3 loop: CASSLATSGYNEQFF. The CDR3, as DNA: TGCGCCAGCAGCTTGGCGACTAGCGGATATAATGAGCAGTTCTTC.

V usage is TRBV25-1 and J usage is TRBJ1-1; no clear D gene. The V gene's germline CDR1 is MGHDK and CDR2 SYGVNS. Trimming left V 2 bases short and J 4 bases short, with 8 bases between. This CDR3 is 13 amino acids long. The CDR3 here is CASSEQVGTEAFF. The CDR3 DNA reads TGTGCCAGCAGTGAACAGGTTGGCACTGAAGCTTTCTTT.

Remarks on this clone: This specimen includes other DNA sequences encoding the same CDR3. The gene calls are TRBV18 and TRBJ2-3; no clear D gene. The CDR3 sequence is 12 residues long. V gave up 6 bases and J gave up 2 bases, with 6 bases separating them. The germline CDR1 and CDR2 sequences are KGHSH and LQKENI. DNA of the CDR3: TGTGCCAGCTCCCCTTACACAGATACGCAGTATTTT. Translating it yields CASSPYTDTQYF.

The CDR3 bases are TGTGCCAGCAGCCCTCAGACAGGGATTATTGCTTTCTTT. This codes for CASSPQTGIIAFF. The rearrangement uses TRBV11-2 and TRBJ1-1; 7 positions agree with TRBD1. Germline-derived CDR1 and CDR2 are SGHAT and FQNNGV. The CDR3 spans 13 residues. V dropped 5 bases and J dropped 11; count of bases not matched to a gene: 11.

V usage is TRBV28 and J usage is TRBJ2-1; a weak D match, TRBD2 (6 bases). The CDR3 length is 12 residues. Trimming pared 10 bases from V and 7 bases from J, leaving 14 bases between. Germline V lookup: CDR1 MDHEN, CDR2 SYDVKM. The CDR3 protein is CATQRGSNEQFF. For the CDR3, the DNA is TGTGCCACCCAACGGGGGTCAAATGAGCAGTTCTTC.

V gene TRBV29-1 combines with J gene TRBJ2-7; TRBD1 matches 7 bases. The CDR3 is made up of 12 amino acids. CDR1 and CDR2 (germline): SQVTM, ANQGSEA. V gave up 7 bases and J gave up 7 bases; unmatched junction bases: 10. The CDR3 loop reads CSAEKGAQEQYF. CDR3 DNA: TGCAGCGCCGAGAAGGGGGCGCAGGAGCAGTACTTC.

The gene calls are TRBV19 and TRBJ2-6; D assignment may be TRBD1 or TRBD2 (6 bases each). The CDR3 has 18 residues. V lost 0 bases and J 3 bases, leaving 15 bases between the germline ends. Germline CDR1 LNHDA, CDR2 SQIVND (reference sequence). The DNA for the CDR3 is TGTGCCAGTAGTATAGATCCTCGGGGGACAATTGGGGCCAACGTCCTGACTTTC. It codes for CASSIDPRGTIGANVLTF. The variable domain in full, completed from reference TRBV19 and TRBJ2-6, reads DGGITQSPKYLFRKEGQNVTLSCEQNLNHDAMYWYRQDPGQGLRLIYYSQIVNDFQKGDIAEGYSVSREKKESFPLTVTSAQKNPTAFYLCASSIDPRGTIGANVLTFGAGSRLTVL.

V gene TRBV30 combines with J gene TRBJ2-7; 7 nucleotides match TRBD1. The J segment lost 6 bases and the V segment lost 5 bases, leaving 10 bases of the junction unmatched. Germline V gives CDR1 GTSNPN, CDR2 SVGIG (reference sequence). The CDR3 sequence is 13 residues long. CDR3 coding DNA: TGTGCCTGGGACATAGGACAGGTCGGCGAGCAGTACTTC. It codes for CAWDIGQVGEQYF.

J is TRBJ2-7 and V is TRBV2, with 9 bases matching TRBD1. V lost 7 bases, J lost 5 bases, and 12 bases stayed unmatched. Germline-derived CDR1 and CDR2 are SNHLY and FYNNEI. The CDR3 has 15 amino acids. In DNA, the CDR3 is TGTGCCAGCACCCTCGCAGGGACAGGGAGGAACGAGCAGTACTTC. Translation gives CASTLAGTGRNEQYF.

This chain connects TRBV30 to TRBJ2-2; 7 bases agree with TRBD2. The CDR3 runs 16 residues. The V and J ends lost 3 bases and 6 bases, in that order; junction bases with no gene match: 13. CDR1 and CDR2 from the germline V gene are GTSNPN and SVGIG (reference sequence). The CDR3: CAWRKRPGGYPGELFF. The DNA for the CDR3 is TGTGCCTGGAGAAAACGACCGGGGGGATACCCCGGGGAGCTGTTTTTT.

The rearrangement uses TRBV19 and TRBJ2-3; 7 nucleotides line up with TRBD2. The CDR3 totals 13 residues. Germline CDR1 and CDR2: LNHDA and SQIVND (reference sequence). V was clipped by 8 bases and J by 2 bases; unmatched bases: 4. This CDR3 is CASERDHTDTQYF. CDR3 in DNA: TGTGCCAGTGAGCGGGACCACACAGATACGCAGTATTTT.

This chain links TRBV7-9 with TRBJ1-1, with D unclear. Germline V gene lookup returns CDR1 SEHNR and CDR2 FQNEAQ (reference sequence). The CDR3 loop spans 13 amino acids. V was clipped by 3 bases and J by 10 bases, with 15 bases between them. The CDR3 is CASSLMSENSAFF. CDR3 coding DNA: TGTGCCAGCAGCTTGATGTCCGAAAACTCAGCTTTCTTT. The variable domain in full, completed from reference TRBV7-9 and TRBJ1-1, reads DTGVSQNPRHKITKRGQNVTFRCDPISEHNRLYWYRQTLGQGPEFLTYFQNEAQLEKSRLLSDRFSAERPKGSFSTLEIQRTEQGDSAMYLCASSLMSENSAFFGQGTRLTVV.

Concerning this clone itself: Other DNA sequences of this sample code for an identical CDR3. The chain combines TRBV28 with TRBJ2-4; D may be TRBD1 (6 bases). Germline-derived CDR1 and CDR2 are MDHEN and SYDVKM. The V end was cut by 1 base, the J end by 4 bases, with 8 bases between. The length of the CDR3 is 14 residues. CDR3 sequence (DNA): TGTGCCAGCAGTTTATCAGGACAGAAAAACATTCAGTACTTC. Encoded protein: CASSLSGQKNIQYF.

The V and J genes are TRBV2 and TRBJ1-3; a possible D gene is TRBD1 (6 bases). V was shortened by 8 bases and J by 3 bases, with 17 bases between the two germline ends. Germline values: CDR1 SNHLY, CDR2 FYNNEI. The CDR3 extends over 15 amino acids. CDR3 protein: CASRDRSTDGNTIYF. The CDR3, as DNA: TGTGCCAGCCGCGACAGGTCTACTGATGGAAACACCATATATTTT.

The chain couples TRBV18 to TRBJ1-1; the D gene is possibly TRBD1 (6 bases). This CDR3 spans 16 amino acids. Germline V lookup: CDR1 KGHSH, CDR2 LQKENI. Trimming shortened V by 2 bases and J by 7 bases, and 20 bases separated the two germline ends. The CDR3 spells CASSPSAAQGSFEAFF. The CDR3 nucleotides are TGTGCCAGCTCACCATCGGCTGCACAGGGATCCTTTGAAGCTTTCTTT.

The chain couples TRBV29-1 to TRBJ1-1; tentative D call: TRBD1 (6 bases). The CDR3 covers 13 residues. The germline V gene has CDR1 SQVTM and CDR2 ANQGSEA. V shed 6 bases and J shed 2 bases, with 13 bases lying between them. CDR3 protein: CSVEKQGNTEAFF. The CDR3 nucleotides are TGCAGCGTCGAAAAACAGGGAAACACTGAAGCTTTCTTT.

The V gene is TRBV29-1, the J gene TRBJ2-2, with 8 bases fitting TRBD1. In germline, CDR1 is SQVTM, CDR2 ANQGSEA. Trimming removed 3 bases from V and 4 bases from J; junction bases left unmatched: 4. This CDR3 region has 14 residues. CDR3 in DNA: TGCAGCGTTGAGGGCAGGGGGCGCACCGGGGAGCTGTTTTTT. It codes for CSVEGRGRTGELFF.

This clone has a single count. V usage is TRBV7-2 and J usage is TRBJ2-1; D is unclear. The CDR3 sequence is 15 residues long. Germline V lookup: CDR1 SGHTA, CDR2 FQGNSA. V was trimmed by 1 base and J by 5 bases, leaving 12 bases between them. The CDR3 reads CASSLDLSLDNEQFF. CDR3 DNA sequence: TGTGCCAGCAGCTTAGACTTGTCCCTGGACAATGAGCAGTTCTTC.

J is TRBJ1-1 and V is TRBV5-1; D is undetermined. The germline gives CDR1 SGHRS, CDR2 YFSETQ. V dropped 0 bases and J dropped 5 bases, with 11 bases sitting between them. This CDR3 spans 14 amino acids. The CDR3 here is CASSLGPTDTEAFF. In DNA form, the CDR3 reads TGCGCCAGCAGCTTGGGTCCCACGGATACTGAAGCTTTCTTT. The full variable domain, completed using reference TRBV5-1 and TRBJ1-1, is KAGVTQTPRYLIKTRGQQVTLSCSPISGHRSVSWYQQTPGQGLQFLFEYFSETQRNKGNFPGRFSGRQFSNSRSEMNVSTLELGDSALYLCASSLGPTDTEAFFGQGTRLTVV.

The chain recombines TRBV7-9 with TRBJ2-7; TRBD1 is a possible D gene (6 bases). The CDR3 totals 15 residues. Trimming cost V 5 bases and J 4 bases, with 18 bases left between them. Germline lookup yields CDR1 SEHNR and CDR2 FQNEAQ (reference sequence). The CDR3 region is CASSAGVRDGYEQYF. The CDR3, as DNA: TGTGCCAGCAGCGCAGGGGTGAGAGACGGGTACGAGCAGTACTTC.

The CDR3 DNA follows: TGCAGCGTGGGGACAGGGGATGGCACAGATACGCAGTATTTT. Protein sequence: CSVGTGDGTDTQYF. This sequence joins TRBV29-1 and TRBJ2-3, with 10 bases aligning to TRBD1. V lost 6 bases, J lost 1 base, and 4 bases stayed unmatched. The CDR3 totals 14 residues. The germline gives CDR1 SQVTM, CDR2 ANQGSEA.

This chain connects TRBV6-5 to TRBJ2-6; D unresolved. The CDR3 sequence is 15 residues long. V was shortened by 3 bases and J by 0 bases, with 6 bases between the two germline ends. From germline, CDR1 is MNHEY and CDR2 SVGAGI. DNA of the CDR3: TGTGCCAGCAGTTATCAGGACTCTGGGGCCAACGTCCTGACTTTC. Its protein is CASSYQDSGANVLTF.